This T cell receptor beta chain was captured by sequencing in a study of neoadjuvant anti-PD-1 for oral cavity cancer. Study findings and constraints: TCR analyses covered only a few patients per response group.

The CDR3 is 15 amino acids. Germline CDR1 SGHTA, CDR2 FQGNSA. V was cut by 1 base and J by 8 bases, with 15 bases left in between. On this clone itself: Its antigen is undetermined.

TCRdb's table, derived via immunoSEQ multiplex PCR, lists solely in-frame clones and lacks some. The sample records approximately 32,000 clones, around nine tenths being singletons. Sequenced material: PBMCs, taken before nivolumab (anti-PD-1) treatment. The V call is TRBV7-2, the J call TRBJ2-1; TRBD1 might be the D (5 bases). This receptor was obtained from a person aged 35-79 years with oral cavity squamous cell carcinoma. The CDR3 nucleotides are TGTGCCAGCAGCTTAGGGGCAACCAGGGTATATGAGCAGTTCTTC. Its protein product is CASSLGATRVYEQFF.